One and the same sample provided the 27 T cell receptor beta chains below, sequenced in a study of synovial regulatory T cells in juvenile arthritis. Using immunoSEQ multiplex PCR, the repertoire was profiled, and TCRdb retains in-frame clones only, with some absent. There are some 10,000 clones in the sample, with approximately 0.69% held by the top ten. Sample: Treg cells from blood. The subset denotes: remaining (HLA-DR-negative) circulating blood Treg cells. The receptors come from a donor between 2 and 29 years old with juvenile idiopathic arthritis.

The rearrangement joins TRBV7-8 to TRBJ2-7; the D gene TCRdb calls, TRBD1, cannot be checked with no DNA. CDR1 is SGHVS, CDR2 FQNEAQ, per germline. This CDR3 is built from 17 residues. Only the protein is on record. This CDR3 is CASSRPTGDPESYEQYF.

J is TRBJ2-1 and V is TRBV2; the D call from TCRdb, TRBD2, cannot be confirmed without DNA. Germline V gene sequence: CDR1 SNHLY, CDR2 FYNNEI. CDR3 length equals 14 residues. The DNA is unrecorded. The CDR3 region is CACKIFEANNEQFF. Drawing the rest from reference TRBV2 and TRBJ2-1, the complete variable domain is EPEVTQTPSHQVTQMGQEVILRCVPISNHLYFYWYRQILGQKVEFLVSFYNNEISEKSEIFDDQFSVERPDGSNFTLKIRSTKLEDSAMYFCACKIFEANNEQFFGPGTRLTVL.

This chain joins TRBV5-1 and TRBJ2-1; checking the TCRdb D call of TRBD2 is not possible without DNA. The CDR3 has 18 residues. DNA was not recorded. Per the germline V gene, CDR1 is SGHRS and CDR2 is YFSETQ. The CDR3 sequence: CASMASGLAGVSYNEQFF.

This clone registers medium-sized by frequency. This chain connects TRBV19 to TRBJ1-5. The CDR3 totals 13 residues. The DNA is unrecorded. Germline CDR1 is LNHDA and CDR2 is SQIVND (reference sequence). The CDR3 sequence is CASSIEPGPPQHF.

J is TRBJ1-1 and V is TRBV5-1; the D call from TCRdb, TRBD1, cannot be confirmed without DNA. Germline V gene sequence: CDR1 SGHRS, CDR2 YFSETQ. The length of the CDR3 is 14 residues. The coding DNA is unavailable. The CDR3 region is CASGDRGQNTEAFF.

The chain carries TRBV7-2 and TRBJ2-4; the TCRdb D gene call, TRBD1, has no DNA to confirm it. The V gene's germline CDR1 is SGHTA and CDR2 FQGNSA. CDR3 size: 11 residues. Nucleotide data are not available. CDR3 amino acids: CASSADSPQYF.

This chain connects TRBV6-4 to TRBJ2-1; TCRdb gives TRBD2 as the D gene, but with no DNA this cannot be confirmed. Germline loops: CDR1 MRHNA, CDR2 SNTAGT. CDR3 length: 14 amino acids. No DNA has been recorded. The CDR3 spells CASSALAGVAEQFF.

CDR3 residues: CASSWRDRTYEQYF. The chain joins TRBV5-1 to TRBJ2-7; the D call of TRBD1 rests on TCRdb alone, since no DNA is present to check it. Per the germline V gene, CDR1 is SGHRS and CDR2 is YFSETQ. The CDR3 contains 14 residues. A DNA sequence was not provided.

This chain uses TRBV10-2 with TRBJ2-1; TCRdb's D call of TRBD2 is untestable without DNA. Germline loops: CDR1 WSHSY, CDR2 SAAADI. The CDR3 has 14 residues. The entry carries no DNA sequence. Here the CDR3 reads CASRTSGGYNEQFF.

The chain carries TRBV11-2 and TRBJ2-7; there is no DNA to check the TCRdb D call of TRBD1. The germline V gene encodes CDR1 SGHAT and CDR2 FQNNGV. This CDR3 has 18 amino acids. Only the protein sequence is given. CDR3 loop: CASSLSSSPGTGAYEQYF.

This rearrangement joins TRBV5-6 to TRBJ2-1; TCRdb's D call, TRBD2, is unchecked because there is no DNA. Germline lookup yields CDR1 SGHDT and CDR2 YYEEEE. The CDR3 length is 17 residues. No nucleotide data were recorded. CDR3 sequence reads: CASRDTSGYSSYNEQFF.

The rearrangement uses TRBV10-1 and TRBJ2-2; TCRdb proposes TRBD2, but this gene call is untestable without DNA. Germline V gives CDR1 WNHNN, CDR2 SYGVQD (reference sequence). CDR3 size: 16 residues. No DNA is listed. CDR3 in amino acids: CASSESSGENTGELFF.

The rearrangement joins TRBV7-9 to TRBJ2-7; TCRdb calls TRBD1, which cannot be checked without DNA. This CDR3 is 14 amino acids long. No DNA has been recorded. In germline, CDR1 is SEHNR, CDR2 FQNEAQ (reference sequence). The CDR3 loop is CASSLDGQYYEQYF.

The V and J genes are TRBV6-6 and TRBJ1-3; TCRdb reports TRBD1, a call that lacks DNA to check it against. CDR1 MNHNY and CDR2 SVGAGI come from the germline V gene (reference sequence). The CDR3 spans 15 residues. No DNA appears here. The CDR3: CARNRRGTPENTIYF.

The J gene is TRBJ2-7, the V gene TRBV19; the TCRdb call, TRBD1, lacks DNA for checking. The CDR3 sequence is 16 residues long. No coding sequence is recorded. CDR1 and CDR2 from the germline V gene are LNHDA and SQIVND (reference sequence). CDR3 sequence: CASSILRGTGTGEQYF.

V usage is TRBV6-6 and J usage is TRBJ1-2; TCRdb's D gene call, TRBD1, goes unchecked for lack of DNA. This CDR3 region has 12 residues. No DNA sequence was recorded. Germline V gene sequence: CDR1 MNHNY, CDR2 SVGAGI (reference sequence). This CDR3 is CASNRGNYGYTF.

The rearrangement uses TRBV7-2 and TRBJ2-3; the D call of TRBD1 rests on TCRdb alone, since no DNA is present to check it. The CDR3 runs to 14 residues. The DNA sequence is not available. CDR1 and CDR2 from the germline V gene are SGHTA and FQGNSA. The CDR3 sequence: CASSSRRGQGTQYF.

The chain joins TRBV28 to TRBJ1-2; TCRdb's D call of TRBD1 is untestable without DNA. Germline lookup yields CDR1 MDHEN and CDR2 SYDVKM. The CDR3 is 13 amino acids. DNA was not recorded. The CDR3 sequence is CASSLRLHYGYTF.

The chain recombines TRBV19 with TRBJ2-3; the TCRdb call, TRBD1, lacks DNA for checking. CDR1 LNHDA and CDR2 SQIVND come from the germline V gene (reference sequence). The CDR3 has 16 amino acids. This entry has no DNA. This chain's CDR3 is CASSTKYRLSTDTQYF. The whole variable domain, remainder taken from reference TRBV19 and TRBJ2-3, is DGGITQSPKYLFRKEGQNVTLSCEQNLNHDAMYWYRQDPGQGLRLIYYSQIVNDFQKGDIAEGYSVSREKKESFPLTVTSAQKNPTAFYLCASSTKYRLSTDTQYFGPGTRLTVL.

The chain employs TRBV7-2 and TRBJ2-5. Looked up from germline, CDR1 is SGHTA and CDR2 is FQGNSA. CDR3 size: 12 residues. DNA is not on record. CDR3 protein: CASSFEGETQYF.

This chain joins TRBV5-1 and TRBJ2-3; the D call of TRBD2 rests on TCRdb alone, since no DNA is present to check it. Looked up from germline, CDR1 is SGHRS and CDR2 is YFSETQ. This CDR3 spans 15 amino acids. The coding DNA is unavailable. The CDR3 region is CASSLGLAGLDTQYF.

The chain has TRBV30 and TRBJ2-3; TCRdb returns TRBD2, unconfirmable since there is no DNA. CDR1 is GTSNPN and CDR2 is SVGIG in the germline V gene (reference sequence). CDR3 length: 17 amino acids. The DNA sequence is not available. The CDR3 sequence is CAWWLAGGVPRTDTQYF.

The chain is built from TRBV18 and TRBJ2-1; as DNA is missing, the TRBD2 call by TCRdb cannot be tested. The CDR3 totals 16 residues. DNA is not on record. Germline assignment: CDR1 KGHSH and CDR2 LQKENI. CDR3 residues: CASSPNTAGGYNEQFF.

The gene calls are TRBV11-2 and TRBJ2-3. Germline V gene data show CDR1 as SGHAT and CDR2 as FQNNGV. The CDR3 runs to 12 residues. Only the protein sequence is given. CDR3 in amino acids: CASSSYLDTQYF.

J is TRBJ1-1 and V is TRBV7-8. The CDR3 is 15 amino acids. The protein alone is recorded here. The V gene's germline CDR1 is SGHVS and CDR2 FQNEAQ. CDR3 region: CASSLSAAANTEAFF. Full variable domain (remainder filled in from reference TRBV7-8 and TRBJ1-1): GAGVSQSPRYKVAKRGQDVALRCDPISGHVSLFWYQQALGQGPEFLTYFQNEAQLDKSGLPSDRFFAERPEGSVSTLKIQRTQQEDSAVYLCASSLSAAANTEAFFGQGTRLTVV.

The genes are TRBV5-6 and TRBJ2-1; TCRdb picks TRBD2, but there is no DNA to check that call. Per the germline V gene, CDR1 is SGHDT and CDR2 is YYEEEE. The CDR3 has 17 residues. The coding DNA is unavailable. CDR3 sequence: CASSFGLAGGSYNEQFF.

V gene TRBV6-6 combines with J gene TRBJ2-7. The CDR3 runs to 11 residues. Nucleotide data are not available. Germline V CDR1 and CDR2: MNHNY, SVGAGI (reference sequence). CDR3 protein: CATSGSYEQYF.